Sequencing of this T cell receptor beta chain was carried out in a study of regulatory T cells in long-lasting Graves disease. V shed 6 bases and J 8 bases; nucleotides not matched to a gene: 7. Germline CDR1 reads MNHNS; CDR2 reads SASEGT. The CDR3 contains 13 residues. This clonotype showed up just a few times. The time point here: newly diagnosed GD, antithyroid drugs for less than 3 months. PBMCs were the source of the RNA used for TCR sequencing. Arm-PCR with iRepertoire HTBI primers amplified the CDR3 regions for these TCR beta libraries. TCRdb called the multiplex PCR reads again in MiXCR, with one record for every CDR3 protein. This table holds 500,000 or so distinct CDR3 sequences, 11% to 15% found once. These data were likewise used in another study, on T cells in Graves' hyperthyroidism and ophthalmopathy. That work adds: During a first-round RT-PCR of the TCR CDR3, the HTBI primer set was used.

This clonotype was sampled from a woman between 45 and 60 years old with Graves disease. The rearrangement joins TRBV6-1 to TRBJ2-1; 7 positions match TRBD2. The starting material was peripheral blood mononuclear cells (PBMCs), obtained at new diagnosis, from a patient treated with antithyroid drugs. For the CDR3, the DNA is TGTGCCAGCAGGGCGGGAGTCACCGATGAGCAGTTCTTC. Residues: CASRAGVTDEQFF.